This TCR beta chain was found in a study of T cell responses to AZD1222 COVID-19 vaccine. The overall study: Recipients boosted at about 4 weeks or about 12 weeks are pooled. The study, taken as a whole, reports: Possibly, clonal diversity was underestimated; donors were largely white British and included more females. Spike-specific TCR depth and breadth grew after two AZD1222 doses. The CD4 TCRs associated with vaccination extended across spike and predominated at 160-218 and 743-854.

In regard to this clone: Its antigen is unidentified.

TCRdb keeps only in-frame clones here, not all; method: immunoSEQ multiplex PCR. This sample has about 140,000 clones, with about nine tenths found just once. The V gene's germline CDR1 is SNHLY and CDR2 FYNNEI. Trimming left V 6 bases short and J 3 bases short, with 14 bases between. The CDR3 covers 15 residues. Here the sequenced sample was peripheral blood, taken on day 0 of AZD1222 vaccination. The V gene is TRBV2, the J gene TRBJ2-2, with D tentatively TRBD1 (6 bases). This clonotype was obtained from an adult in good health. For the CDR3, the DNA is TGTGCCAGCAGCGTGGGGAACAGGGACACCGGGGAGCTGTTTTTT. Its protein is CASSVGNRDTGELFF.